This TCR beta chain was sequenced during a study of shared clonotypes between healthy human individuals (dated by TCRdb to the early 2020s). For context, the study as a whole: A couple of women and a few men aged 18 to 49 years were included in the cohort. To increase sequencing depth and limit assay-specific biases, TCR repertoire library preparation and sequencing were carried out by different laboratories using diverse techniques. For each donor, three plates each were used for CD4 naive and CD4 memory, two plates were used for CD8 naive, and one plate was used for CD8 memory. The study deeply sequenced blood TCR repertoires of about five healthy adults to estimate repertoire size and the extent of clonotype sharing between individuals. Per donor, leukapheresis produced somewhere between about 0.9 and 9.5 billion PBMCs.

TCR CDR3 regions were amplified from genomic DNA by multiplex PCR using the deep immunoSEQ assay. Extracted genomic DNA from each cell subset was distributed evenly across all wells of several immunoSEQ 96-well plates, and each plate was treated as a replicate. Each replicate PCR for sorted subsets received 200 ng genomic DNA, equal to around 32,000 T cell genomes. The purified libraries were quantified using a Qubit 3.0 fluorometer, sized with a Bioanalyzer 2100, and then quantified again using the KAPA Library Quantification kit. A separate single-read 150-cycle Illumina NextSeq 550 flow cell was used to sequence each immunoSEQ 96-well plate. The published analysis was carried out like this. Because only junctional sequences without quality scores were contained in the immunoSEQ output, filtering matching that applied to full-length reads could not be performed. To assign V/J genes and CDR3, sequences were annotated against IMGT germline references using PyIR, a Python wrapper for IgBLAST v1.9. Reads were removed for weak V/J assignments (E-value above 1e-6), missing CDR3, stop codons, out-of-frame junctions, or ambiguous translated residues. A V3J clonotype was defined by an identical inferred V gene, J gene, and CDR3 amino acid sequence. The percentage overlap between two repertoires was calculated by dividing the number of shared unique clonotypes by the size of the smaller repertoire. RTK rarefaction, the Chao1 estimator, and Recon v2.1 estimates of unobserved clonotypes were used to assess repertoire richness. Generation probabilities were computed with OLGA for all TCRbeta clonotypes obtained by the gDNA method from a few donors. TCRdb retrieved this table from immuneACCESS and kept in-frame rearrangements only. Not all clones are present; in checked studies, unresolved V genes account for under half, and no reason is known for the remainder. The DNA was the basis for D and trimming; V, J and clone size are from that table. The table for this sample lists around 2.3 million clones; approximately 94% of them were counted only once. The ten largest clonotypes hold less than 0.15% of the sample.

V loses 3 bases at its end and J loses 7 bases; junction bases beyond the gene matches: 12. CDR1 and CDR2, looked up from the germline V gene, are SGHVS and FQNEAQ. The cysteine opens and the phenylalanine closes a CDR3 of 15 amino acids. Of the read, only the CDR3 DNA is kept; its 45 bases are in frame from base 1. A note on this clone: Its specific antigen is unknown. No base qualities exist here, and no much larger clone lies one base off it.

General findings and caveats noted by the study authors: Approximately 5% of naive CD4, 3.5% of naive CD8, about 2.4% of memory CD4, and 0.4% of memory CD8 clonotypes were shared across a handful of donors. Sampling was restricted to blood, and TCR repertoires in tissues likely differ from the TCR repertoires found in blood. Pairwise subsampling led to the expectation that sequencing depth would affect the degree of clonotype sharing among donors. Even with the large sequencing depth, rarefaction of the sorted-subset datasets indicated that sequencing was incomplete. Larger estimated clonotype richness was generally found for naive subsets than for memory subsets. The genetic and exposure-history diversity represented was limited by the small number of donors. Compared with non-shared clonotypes, the clonotypes found in all four sorted-subset donors had higher generation probabilities.

The donors were healthy, HIV-negative adults who had no recently reported acute infections or vaccinations. Only Caucasian adults living in Nashville, Tennessee, USA were represented among the donors. CD4+ T cells were enriched by magnetic negative selection; naive cells were then positively selected on CD45RA, and the negative fraction formed the memory subset. Blood was collected by leukapheresis, and PBMCs were isolated by Ficoll-Histopaque density gradient centrifugation and then cryopreserved in liquid nitrogen vapor phase. Analytical flow cytometry was used to check the purity and quantity of every magnetically sorted T cell population. Genomic DNA was isolated from each sorted fraction and quantified by UV absorbance on a Nanodrop 2000c.

The sequence came from a man aged 18 to 35 in good health. The sequence is built from TRBV7-8 and TRBJ2-7, with 7 junctional bases fitting TRBD2. Material for sequencing was naive CD4+ T cells sorted from blood. In light of the paper, this sample's cell subset or site label describes: CD45RA+ positively selected. The CDR3 region: CASSLVGRKGGEQYF. The bases are TGTGCCAGCAGCTTGGTAGGACGTAAGGGAGGGGAGCAGTACTTC.